The rows below give T cell receptor beta chains drawn from one sample of a study of blood T cell repertoires in COVID-19. Generated by immunoSEQ multiplex PCR, the TCRdb table keeps only in-frame clones and is missing some. The data hold over 250,000 clones, with roughly 80% observed a single time. Specimen: PBMCs or T cells enriched from blood (not recorded which). The receptors derive from a man in his forties who had been exposed to COVID-19. Both conserved end residues are part of each CDR3. The order of the fields is V gene, clone size, J gene, D gene, CDR3 protein, CDR3 DNA. A D gene is named only where the DNA matches it firmly. Clone size is not always given. Where it is, it says once, few, many or a class for expanded clones.

V: TRBV3-1/TRBV3-2
size: .
J: TRBJ2-1
D: .
CDR3: CASGGLDYNEQFF
DNA: TGTGCCAGCGGGGGACTTGACTACAATGAGCAGTTCTTC

V: TRBV24-1
size: few
J: TRBJ1-5
D: TRBD1
CDR3: CATSERQGNQPQHF
DNA: TGTGCCACCAGTGAGCGACAGGGGAATCAGCCCCAGCATTTT

V: TRBV5-1
size: .
J: TRBJ2-1
D: TRBD1
CDR3: CASSRLPGTVGEQFF
DNA: TGCGCCAGCAGTCGCCTGCCCGGGACAGTGGGTGAGCAGTTCTTC

V: TRBV11-3
size: .
J: TRBJ1-2
D: .
CDR3: CASSLNLGGANGYTF
DNA: TGTGCCAGCAGCTTAAACCTCGGGGGGGCGAATGGCTACACCTTC

V: TRBV30
size: .
J: TRBJ1-5
D: TRBD1
CDR3: CAWSVPDRVGQPQHF
DNA: TGTGCCTGGAGTGTACCCGACAGGGTCGGCCAGCCCCAGCATTTT

V: TRBV30
size: .
J: TRBJ1-1
D: .
CDR3: CACRENTEAFF
DNA: TGTGCCTGCAGGGAGAACACTGAAGCTTTCTTT

V: TRBV12-3/TRBV12-4
size: .
J: TRBJ1-1
D: .
CDR3: CASSLSGAEAFF
DNA: TGTGCCAGCAGTTTATCGGGTGCTGAAGCTTTCTTT

V: TRBV9
size: .
J: TRBJ2-3
D: .
CDR3: CASSVAQGGISTDTQYF
DNA: TGTGCCAGCAGCGTAGCTCAGGGGGGTATTAGCACAGATACGCAGTATTTT

V: TRBV7-9
size: .
J: TRBJ2-3
D: TRBD2
CDR3: CASSQGLAENTQYF
DNA: TGTGCCAGCAGCCAGGGACTAGCGGAAAATACGCAGTATTTT

V: TRBV6-4
size: .
J: TRBJ2-7
D: .
CDR3: CASSDSPEAASYEQYF
DNA: TGTGCCAGCAGTGACTCCCCGGAGGCCGCCAGCTACGAGCAGTACTTC

V: TRBV11-2
size: .
J: TRBJ2-3
D: .
CDR3: CASSFGEFTQYF
DNA: TGTGCCAGCAGCTTTGGGGAGTTTACGCAGTATTTT

V: TRBV30
size: .
J: TRBJ1-1
D: TRBD1
CDR3: CAWGIRTGRVSYTEAFF
DNA: TGTGCCTGGGGAATCCGGACAGGTCGAGTTAGTTACACTGAAGCTTTCTTT

V: TRBV5-1
size: .
J: TRBJ2-7
D: .
CDR3: CASKLGPGAEQYF
DNA: TGCGCCAGTAAATTGGGGCCAGGGGCCGAGCAGTACTTC

V: TRBV5-4
size: .
J: TRBJ2-1
D: TRBD2
CDR3: CASSLTAGGSPYNEQFF
DNA: TGTGCCAGCAGCTTGACAGCGGGAGGGTCCCCCTACAATGAGCAGTTCTTC

V: TRBV5-8
size: .
J: TRBJ2-5
D: .
CDR3: CASSWGGLEYF
DNA: TGTGCCAGCAGCTGGGGAGGACTGGAGTACTTC

V: TRBV30
size: .
J: TRBJ2-1
D: .
CDR3: CAWSVNAVYNEQFF
DNA: TGTGCCTGGAGTGTAAACGCGGTGTACAATGAGCAGTTCTTC

V: TRBV19
size: .
J: TRBJ2-7
D: TRBD2
CDR3: CASPLAQRASGRTSYEQYF
DNA: TGTGCCAGCCCCTTGGCTCAAAGGGCTAGCGGGAGGACTTCGTACGAGCAGTACTTC

V: TRBV27
size: .
J: TRBJ2-1
D: TRBD1
CDR3: CASSGRSGTANNEQFF
DNA: TGTGCCAGCAGTGGGAGATCTGGGACAGCTAACAATGAGCAGTTCTTC

V: TRBV9
size: .
J: TRBJ1-2
D: .
CDR3: CASSSYLRETYGYTF
DNA: TGTGCCAGCAGCTCCTACCTACGGGAAACTTATGGCTACACCTTC

V: TRBV6-4
size: .
J: TRBJ2-5
D: .
CDR3: CASPGQETQYF
DNA: TGTGCCAGCCCGGGACAAGAGACCCAGTACTTC

V: TRBV28
size: .
J: TRBJ2-5
D: TRBD1
CDR3: CASTSSANRGQETQYF
DNA: TGTGCCAGCACGAGCTCGGCCAACAGGGGCCAGGAGACCCAGTACTTC

V: TRBV11-2
size: .
J: TRBJ1-2
D: .
CDR3: CASGFGGRGYTF
DNA: TGTGCCAGCGGGTTTGGTGGGAGGGGCTACACCTTC

V: TRBV27
size: .
J: TRBJ2-2
D: TRBD1
CDR3: CASSRDSNSGELFF
DNA: TGTGCCAGCAGTAGGGACAGTAACTCCGGGGAGCTGTTTTTT

V: TRBV7-2
size: few
J: TRBJ2-7
D: TRBD1
CDR3: CASSLGPGGYEQYF
DNA: TGTGCCAGCAGCTTAGGGCCAGGGGGCTACGAGCAGTACTTC

V: TRBV10-3
size: .
J: TRBJ2-1
D: TRBD2
CDR3: CAIRLAGGSSYNEQFF
DNA: TGTGCCATCAGGCTAGCGGGAGGGAGCTCCTACAATGAGCAGTTCTTC

V: TRBV12-3/TRBV12-4
size: many
J: TRBJ2-1
D: .
CDR3: CASGSSYNEQFF
DNA: TGTGCCAGTGGGAGCTCCTACAATGAGCAGTTCTTC

V: TRBV28
size: .
J: TRBJ2-3
D: TRBD2
CDR3: CASRAGGTRTDTQYF
DNA: TGTGCCAGCCGGGCGGGAGGCACGCGCACAGATACGCAGTATTTT

V: TRBV11-2
size: once
J: TRBJ1-4
D: TRBD1
CDR3: CASSFGQGGEKLFF
DNA: TGTGCCAGCAGCTTTGGACAGGGAGGTGAAAAACTGTTTTTT

V: TRBV27
size: .
J: TRBJ2-1
D: .
CDR3: CASSFHREQFF
DNA: TGTGCCAGCAGTTTCCACCGGGAGCAGTTCTTC

V: TRBV5-5
size: .
J: TRBJ1-2
D: .
CDR3: CASSLGQGRQYGYTF
DNA: TGTGCCAGCAGCTTAGGCCAGGGAAGGCAATATGGCTACACCTTC

V: TRBV30
size: .
J: TRBJ2-3
D: .
CDR3: CAWGIARTDTQYF
DNA: TGTGCCTGGGGTATAGCCCGCACAGATACGCAGTATTTT

V: TRBV7-3
size: few
J: TRBJ2-7
D: .
CDR3: CASSSSRGSWEQYF
DNA: TGTGCCAGCAGCTCCAGCAGGGGTTCGTGGGAGCAGTACTTC

V: TRBV9
size: once
J: TRBJ2-1
D: TRBD2
CDR3: CASSLTAGDNEQFF
DNA: TGTGCCAGCAGCCTTACAGCGGGGGACAATGAGCAGTTCTTC

V: TRBV7-3
size: .
J: TRBJ1-1
D: .
CDR3: CASFGGINTEAFF
DNA: TGTGCCAGCTTTGGGGGGATCAACACTGAAGCTTTCTTT